This passage covers 10 T cell receptor beta chains from one sample sequenced in a study of cytomegalovirus exposure and HLA in healthy donors. Both 60 Vbeta primers and 13 Jbeta primers went into the PCR. The table came from immunoSEQ multiplex PCR; TCRdb's copy has only in-frame clones and leaves some out. This sample carries roughly 110,000 clones, 60% to 85% of them seen once, and the ten largest clones take less than 3.5%. Sequenced material: PBMCs. These TCRs come from a female donor in good health and CMV-seronegative.

The J gene is TRBJ2-5, the V gene TRBV19; TRBD1 matches at 7 bases. The junction had 4 bases not matched to a gene; V was cut back by 2 bases and J by 4 bases. Germline-derived CDR1 and CDR2 are LNHDA and SQIVND (reference sequence). There are 14 residues in the CDR3. The CDR3 bases are TGTGCCAGTAGTATAAGGGGGCCCCCAGAGACCCAGTACTTC. Translated, it gives CASSIRGPPETQYF.

This clone was counted only a few times. The gene calls are TRBV7-2 and TRBJ2-7; D is uncertain. CDR1 and CDR2 (germline): SGHTA, FQGNSA. The V and J ends lost 5 bases and 1 base respectively, with 9 bases between them. The CDR3 contains 13 residues. Here the CDR3 DNA reads TGTGCCAGCAGCCTCCCCCCGTCCTACGAGCAGTACTTC. Amino acids: CASSLPPSYEQYF. Complete variable domain (other parts from reference TRBV7-2 and TRBJ2-7): GAGVSQSPSNKVTEKGKDVELRCDPISGHTALYWYRQSLGQGLEFLIYFQGNSAPDKSGLPSDRFSAERTGGSVSTLTIQRTQQEDSAVYLCASSLPPSYEQYFGPGTRLTVT.

The chain joins TRBV10-3 to TRBJ1-1, with unresolved D. V was shortened by 10 bases and J by 0 bases, with 9 bases between the two germline ends. The CDR3 has 12 amino acids. From germline, CDR1 is ENHRY and CDR2 SYGVKD. The CDR3 nucleotides are TGTGCCAGTTCGGGAGTGAACACTGAAGCTTTCTTT. This sequence encodes CASSGVNTEAFF.

This clone was detected once. The chain uses TRBV11-2 and TRBJ2-2; 8 bases fit TRBD1. The CDR3 covers 16 residues. V shed 5 bases, J shed 4 bases, and the junction held 9 bases outside the gene matches. Germline V CDR1 and CDR2: SGHAT, FQNNGV. The CDR3 coding sequence is TGTGCCAGCAGCCCGGGACAGGCCCTCCCCACCGGGGAGCTGTTTTTT. Its protein is CASSPGQALPTGELFF. Looking up the rest from reference TRBV11-2 and TRBJ2-2 gives the full variable domain: EAGVAQSPRYKIIEKRQSVAFWCNPISGHATLYWYQQILGQGPKLLIQFQNNGVVDDSQLPKDRFSAERLKGVDSTLKIQPAKLEDSAVYLCASSPGQALPTGELFFGEGSRLTVL.

The chain uses TRBV19 and TRBJ1-3; 9 bases are a match to TRBD1. CDR3 size: 14 residues. Per germline, CDR1 LNHDA and CDR2 SQIVND (reference sequence). Unmatched junction bases numbered 7, after V lost 9 bases and J lost 4 bases. The DNA of the CDR3 is TGTGCCAGCCGGACAGGGGTGCGCGGAAACACCATATATTTT. The encoded protein is CASRTGVRGNTIYF.

This chain links TRBV7-2 with TRBJ1-1; 8 bases fit TRBD1. Trimming cost V 5 bases and J 6 bases; bases outside gene matches: 11. CDR1 and CDR2 (germline): SGHTA, FQGNSA. The CDR3 spans 15 residues. The CDR3 reads CASSLRTGRFPEAFF. The CDR3 DNA is TGTGCCAGCAGCCTCCGGACAGGGAGGTTCCCTGAAGCTTTCTTT.

The J gene is TRBJ1-1, the V gene TRBV30; D perhaps matches TRBD1 (5 bases). CDR1 is GTSNPN and CDR2 is SVGIG in the germline V gene (reference sequence). Trimming took off 3 bases at V and 5 bases at J, with 10 bases between the two ends. This CDR3 comprises 12 residues. This CDR3 reads CAWSAGVTEAFF. The CDR3 nucleotides are TGTGCCTGGAGCGCGGGGGTTACTGAAGCTTTCTTT.

The chain carries TRBV5-4 and TRBJ1-2; 9 bases align to TRBD1. The CDR3 is made up of 15 amino acids. V trimming: 6 bases; J trimming: 2 bases; junction bases outside the gene matches: 8. The germline CDR1 and CDR2 sequences are SGHNT and YYREEE (reference sequence). CDR3 sequence (DNA): TGTGCCAGCATGAATCGAGGACAGGGGAACTATGGCTACACCTTC. Amino acid sequence: CASMNRGQGNYGYTF.

This chain links TRBV7-2 with TRBJ2-5; D may be TRBD2 (6 bases). The DNA matches TRBJ2-7 better at its end, which makes the J call doubtful. Looked up from germline, CDR1 is SGHTA and CDR2 is FQGNSA. The CDR3 contains 15 residues. The CDR3 DNA follows: TGTGCCAGCAGCTTAGCAGGGAGGAGCTCCTACGAGCAGTACTTC. This gives the protein CASSLAGRSSYEQYF.

V and J are TRBV27 and TRBJ1-5; no clear D gene. Trimming removed 3 bases from V and 0 bases from J, with 9 bases in between. The CDR3 contains 15 residues. The germline V gene encodes CDR1 MNHEY and CDR2 SMNVEV (reference sequence). The CDR3 reads CASSFQVGSNQPQHF. CDR3 nucleotide sequence: TGTGCCAGCAGTTTCCAGGTCGGTAGCAATCAGCCCCAGCATTTT.